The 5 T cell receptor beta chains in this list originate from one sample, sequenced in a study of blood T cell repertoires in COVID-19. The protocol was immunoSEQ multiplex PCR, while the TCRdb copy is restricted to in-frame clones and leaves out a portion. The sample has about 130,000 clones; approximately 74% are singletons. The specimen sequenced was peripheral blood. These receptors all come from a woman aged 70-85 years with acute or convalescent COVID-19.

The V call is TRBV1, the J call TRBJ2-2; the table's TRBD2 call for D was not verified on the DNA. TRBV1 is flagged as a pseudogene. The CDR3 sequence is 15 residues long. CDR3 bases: TGCACCAGCAGCTCCTGTGGGAGAGGTACCGGGGAGCTGTTTTTT. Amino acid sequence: CTSSSCGRGTGELFF.

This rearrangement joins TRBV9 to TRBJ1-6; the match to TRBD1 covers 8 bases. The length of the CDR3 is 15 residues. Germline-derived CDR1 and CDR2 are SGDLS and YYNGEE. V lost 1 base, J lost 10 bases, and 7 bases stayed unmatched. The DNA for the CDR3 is TGTGCCAGCAGCGTAACGGCAGGGGGCAGGTCACCCCTCCACTTT. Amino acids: CASSVTAGGRSPLHF.

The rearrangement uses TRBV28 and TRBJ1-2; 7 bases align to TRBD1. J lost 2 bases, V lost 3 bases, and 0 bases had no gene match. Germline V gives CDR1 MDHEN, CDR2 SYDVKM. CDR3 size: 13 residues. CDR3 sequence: CASSLGQNYGYTF. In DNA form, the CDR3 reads TGTGCCAGCAGTTTGGGACAGAACTATGGCTACACCTTC.

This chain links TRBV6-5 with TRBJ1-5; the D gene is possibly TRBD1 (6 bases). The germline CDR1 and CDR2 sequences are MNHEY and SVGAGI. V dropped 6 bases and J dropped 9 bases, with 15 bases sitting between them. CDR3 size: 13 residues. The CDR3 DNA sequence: TGTGCCAGCAGCGCAGGGGAGGGCCGGCCCCAGCATTTT. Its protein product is CASSAGEGRPQHF.

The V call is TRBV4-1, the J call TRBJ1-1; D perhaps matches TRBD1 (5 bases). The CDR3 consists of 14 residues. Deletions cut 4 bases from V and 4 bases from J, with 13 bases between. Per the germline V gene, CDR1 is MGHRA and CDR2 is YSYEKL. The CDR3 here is CASSRALGGTEAFF. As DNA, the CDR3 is TGCGCCAGCAGCCGGGCCCTGGGGGGCACTGAAGCTTTCTTT.